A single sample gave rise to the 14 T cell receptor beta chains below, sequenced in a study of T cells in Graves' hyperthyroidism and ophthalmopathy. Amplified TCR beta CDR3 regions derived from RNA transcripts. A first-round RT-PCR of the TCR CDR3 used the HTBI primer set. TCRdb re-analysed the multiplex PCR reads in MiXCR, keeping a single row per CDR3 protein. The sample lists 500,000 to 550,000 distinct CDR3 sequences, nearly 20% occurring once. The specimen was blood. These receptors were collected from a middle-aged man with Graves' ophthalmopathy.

This CDR3 reads CASSLQGASNEQFF. CDR3 sequence (DNA): TGCGCCAGCAGTCTACAGGGGGCGAGTAATGAGCAGTTCTTC. This chain joins TRBV5-1 and TRBJ2-1; 9 bases agree with TRBD1. This CDR3 has 14 residues. With V trimmed by 5 bases and J by 7 bases, 7 bases remained unmatched. Looked up from germline, CDR1 is SGHRS and CDR2 is YFSETQ.

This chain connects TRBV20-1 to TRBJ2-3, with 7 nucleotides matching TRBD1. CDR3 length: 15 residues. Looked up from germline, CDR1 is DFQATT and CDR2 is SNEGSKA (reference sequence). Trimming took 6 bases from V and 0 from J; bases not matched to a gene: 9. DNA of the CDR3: TGCAGTGCAAAACAAGGGACAGCAAGCACAGATACGCAGTATTTT. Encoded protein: CSAKQGTASTDTQYF.

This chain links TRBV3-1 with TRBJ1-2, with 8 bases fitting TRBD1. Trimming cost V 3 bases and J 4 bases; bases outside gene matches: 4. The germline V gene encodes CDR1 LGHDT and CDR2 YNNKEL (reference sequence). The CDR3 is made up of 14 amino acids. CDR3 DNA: TGTGCCAGCAGCCACCGGACAGGGTTCTATGGCTACACCTTC. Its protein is CASSHRTGFYGYTF.

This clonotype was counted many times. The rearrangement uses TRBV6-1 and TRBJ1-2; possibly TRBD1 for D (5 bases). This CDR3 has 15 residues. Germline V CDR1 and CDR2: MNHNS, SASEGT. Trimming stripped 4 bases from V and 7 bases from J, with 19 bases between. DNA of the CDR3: TGTGCCAGCAGTGCGGACGACAGCTTACGGGTTGGCTACACCTTC. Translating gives CASSADDSLRVGYTF.

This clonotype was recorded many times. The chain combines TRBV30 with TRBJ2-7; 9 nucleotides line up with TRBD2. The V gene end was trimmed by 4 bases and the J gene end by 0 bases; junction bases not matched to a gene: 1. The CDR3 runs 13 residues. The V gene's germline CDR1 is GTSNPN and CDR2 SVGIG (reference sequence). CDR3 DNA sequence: TGTGCCTGGATGCGGGAGGGCTCCTACGAGCAGTACTTC. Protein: CAWMREGSYEQYF.

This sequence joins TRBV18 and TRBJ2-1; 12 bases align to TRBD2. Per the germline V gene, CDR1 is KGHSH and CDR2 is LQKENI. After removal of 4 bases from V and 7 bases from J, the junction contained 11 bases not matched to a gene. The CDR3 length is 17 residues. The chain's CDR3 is CASSLAVLAGGPNEQFF. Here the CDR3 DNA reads TGTGCCAGCTCACTCGCCGTCCTAGCGGGAGGGCCTAATGAGCAGTTCTTC. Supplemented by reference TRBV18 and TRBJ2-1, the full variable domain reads NAGVMQNPRHLVRRRGQEARLRCSPMKGHSHVYWYRQLPEEGLKFMVYLQKENIIDESGMPKERFSAEFPKEGPSILRIQQVVRGDSAAYFCASSLAVLAGGPNEQFFGPGTRLTVL.

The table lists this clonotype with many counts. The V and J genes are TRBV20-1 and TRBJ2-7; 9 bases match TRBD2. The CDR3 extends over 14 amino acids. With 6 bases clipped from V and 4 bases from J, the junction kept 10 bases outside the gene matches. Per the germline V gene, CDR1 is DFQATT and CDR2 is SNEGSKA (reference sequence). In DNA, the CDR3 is TGCAGTGCCTTCCGGGCGGGGGGGATGTACGAGCAGTACTTC. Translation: CSAFRAGGMYEQYF.

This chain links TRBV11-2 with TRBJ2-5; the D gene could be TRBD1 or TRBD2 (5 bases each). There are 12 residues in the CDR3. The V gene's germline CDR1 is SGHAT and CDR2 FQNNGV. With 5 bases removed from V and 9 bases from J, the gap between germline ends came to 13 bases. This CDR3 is CASSPPVGAQYF. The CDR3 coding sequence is TGTGCCAGCAGCCCACCGGTGGGGGCCCAGTACTTC.

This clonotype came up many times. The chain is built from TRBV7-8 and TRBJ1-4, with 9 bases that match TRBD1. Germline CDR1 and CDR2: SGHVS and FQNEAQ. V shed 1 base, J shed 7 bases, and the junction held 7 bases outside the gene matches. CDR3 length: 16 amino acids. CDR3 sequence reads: CASSLETGGQGEKLFF. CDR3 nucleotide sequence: TGTGCCAGCAGCTTAGAAACAGGGGGCCAGGGTGAAAAACTGTTTTTT.

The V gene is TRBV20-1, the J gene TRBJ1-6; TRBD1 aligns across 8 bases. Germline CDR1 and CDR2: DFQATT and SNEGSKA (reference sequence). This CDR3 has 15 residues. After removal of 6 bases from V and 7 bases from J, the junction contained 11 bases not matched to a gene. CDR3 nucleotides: TGCAGTGCGCCGGACAGGGAGGTTATAAATTCACCCCTCCACTTT. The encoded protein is CSAPDREVINSPLHF.

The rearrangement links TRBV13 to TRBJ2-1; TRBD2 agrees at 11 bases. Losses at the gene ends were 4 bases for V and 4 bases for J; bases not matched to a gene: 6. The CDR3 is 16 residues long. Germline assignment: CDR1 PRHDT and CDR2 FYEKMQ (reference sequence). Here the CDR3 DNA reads TGTGCCAGCAGCTCTCCCAGGACTAGCGGGTACAATGAGCAGTTCTTC. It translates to CASSSPRTSGYNEQFF. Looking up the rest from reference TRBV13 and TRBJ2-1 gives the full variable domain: AAGVIQSPRHLIKEKRETATLKCYPIPRHDTVYWYQQGPGQDPQFLISFYEKMQSDKGSIPDRFSAQQFSDYHSELNMSSLELGDSALYFCASSSPRTSGYNEQFFGPGTRLTVL.

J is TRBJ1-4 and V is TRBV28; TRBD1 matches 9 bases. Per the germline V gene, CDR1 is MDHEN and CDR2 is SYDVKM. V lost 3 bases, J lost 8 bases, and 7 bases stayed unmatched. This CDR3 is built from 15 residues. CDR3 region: CASSLGGQGPEKLFF. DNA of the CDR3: TGTGCCAGCAGTTTGGGGGGACAGGGACCGGAAAAACTGTTTTTT.

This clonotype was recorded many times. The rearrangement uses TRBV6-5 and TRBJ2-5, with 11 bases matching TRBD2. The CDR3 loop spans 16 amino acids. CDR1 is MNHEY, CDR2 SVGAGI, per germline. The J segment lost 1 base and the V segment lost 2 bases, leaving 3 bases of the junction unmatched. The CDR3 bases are TGTGCCAGCAGTTACGTAGCGGGGGGGCCCCAAGAGACCCAGTACTTC. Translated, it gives CASSYVAGGPQETQYF.

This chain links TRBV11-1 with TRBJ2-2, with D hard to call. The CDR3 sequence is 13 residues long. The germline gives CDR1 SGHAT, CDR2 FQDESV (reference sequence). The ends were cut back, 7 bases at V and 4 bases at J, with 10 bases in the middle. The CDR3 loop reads CASTRPRTGELFF. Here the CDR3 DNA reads TGTGCCAGCACCAGGCCCCGCACCGGGGAGCTGTTTTTT.